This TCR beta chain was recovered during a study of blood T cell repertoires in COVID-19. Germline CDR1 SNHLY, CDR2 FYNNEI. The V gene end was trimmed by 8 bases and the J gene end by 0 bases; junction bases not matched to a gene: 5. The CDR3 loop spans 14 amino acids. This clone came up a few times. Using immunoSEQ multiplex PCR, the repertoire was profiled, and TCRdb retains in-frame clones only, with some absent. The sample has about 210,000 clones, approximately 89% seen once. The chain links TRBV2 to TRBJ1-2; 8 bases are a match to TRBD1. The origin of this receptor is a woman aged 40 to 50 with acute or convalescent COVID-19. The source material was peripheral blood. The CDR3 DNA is TGTGCCAGCGCGACGGGACAGGCTAACTATGGCTACACCTTC. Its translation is CASATGQANYGYTF.